This TCR beta chain was captured in a study of T cell responses to AZD1222 COVID-19 vaccine (dated by TCRdb to the early 2020s). Study-level background: AZD1222 recipients whose second dose came at about 4 weeks and those whose second dose came at about 12 weeks were combined into one group, since spike-specific TCR depth and breadth did not differ between the two schedules. A total of approximately 230 trial participants underwent TCR sequencing, of whom 200 to 220 received two doses of AZD1222 and around 25 received two doses of the MenACWY control vaccine. Trial participants were enrolled by age into subgroups of 18-55, 56-69 and 70-plus years, and about 150, 27 and 61 TCR-sequenced participants, respectively, were included in these subgroups.

Points on this clone: Its antigen specificity is not known. Base qualities are not provided; no much larger clone lies one nucleotide away.

The CDR3 regions of human TCRbeta chains were analyzed by immunosequencing. The source study handled its data this way. Repertoire TCRs were checked for matches against a reference library of SARS-CoV-2-specific TCRs that had been generated using the MIRA antigen-specificity platform. Breadth was defined as the fraction of unique TCRs that were SARS-CoV-2-associated, and depth was defined as the fraction of total T cells that were SARS-CoV-2-associated. Each spike-specific TCR was assigned to its reactive spike region and to a CD4 or CD8 class using the MIRA data. Log10-transformed breadth and depth values were compared by one-way ANOVA with Sidak's multiple comparisons tests. Not all clones reach the TCRdb copy of this immuneACCESS table, which keeps in-frame sequences only. Checked studies attribute under half of the gap to unresolved V genes and leave the rest unexplained. V and J calls and clone size are as listed in that table; D and trimming were resolved from the DNA. The sample data list about 130,000 clones, and over 90% of these were observed just once. Roughly 6.6% of the sample is in the top ten clones.

In light of the paper, this sample's time point label describes: baseline before first vaccination. The vaccinee samples were drawn from two UK trials, COV001 and COV002, one of which was a single-blind randomized controlled phase 2/3 trial testing AZD1222 (ChAdOx1 nCoV-19) in healthy adults. For TCRbeta chain sequencing, PBMC samples were collected from trial participants at day 0 and at day 28 after the second dose. Findings and caveats that apply to the study as a whole: Because no day 14 peak-response samples were available, repertoires were characterized only after the peak T cell response. Epitopes outside the regions mutated in the B.1.351 and B.1.1.7 variants were reportedly recognized by nearly half of the unique spike-specific TCRs. In the small 56-69-year group, the increase in depth fell short of significance, most likely because of low power. Most participants were white British and females outnumbered males, and the authors suggested that clonal diversity may have been underestimated. Conclusions about previously exposed vaccinees are limited because only six or seven AZD1222 recipients were SARS-CoV-2 seropositive at baseline. CD4 TCRs associated with the vaccine covered the entire spike protein, and the dominant responses were in regions 160-218 and 743-854. After two AZD1222 doses, both the breadth and the depth of spike-specific TCRs were significantly higher than at day 0 and than in MenACWY recipients.

The sequence was collected from an adult in good health. This specimen consisted of peripheral blood, obtained on day 0 of AZD1222 vaccination.

CDR3 sequence: CASSSTSGSSYEQYF. The DNA sequence is as follows: TGTGCCAGCAGTTCCACTAGCGGGAGCTCCTACGAGCAGTACTTC. The V and J genes are TRBV6-5 and TRBJ2-7, and 11 junctional nucleotides match TRBD2. CDR1 is given as MNHEY and CDR2 as SVGAGI, both from the germline V gene. The CDR3 has 15 amino acids, counting the end cysteine and phenylalanine. The entry retains the CDR3 DNA only, 45 bases that are in frame from base 1. V is cut back by 4 bases and J by 0 bases, with 2 bases in the junction unmatched.